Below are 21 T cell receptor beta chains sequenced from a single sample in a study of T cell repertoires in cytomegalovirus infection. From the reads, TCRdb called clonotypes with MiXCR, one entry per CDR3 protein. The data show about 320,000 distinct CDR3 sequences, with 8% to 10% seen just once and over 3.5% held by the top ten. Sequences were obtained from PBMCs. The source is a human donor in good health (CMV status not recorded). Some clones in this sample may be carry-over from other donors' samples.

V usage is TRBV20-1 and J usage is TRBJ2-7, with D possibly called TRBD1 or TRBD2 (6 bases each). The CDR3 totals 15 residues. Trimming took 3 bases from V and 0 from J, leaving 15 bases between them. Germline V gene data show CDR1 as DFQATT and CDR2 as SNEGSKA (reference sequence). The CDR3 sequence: CSARRGGTNSYEQYF. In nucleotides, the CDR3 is TGCAGTGCTAGGAGAGGGGGGACAAACTCCTACGAGCAGTACTTC.

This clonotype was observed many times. CDR3 nucleotides: TGTGCCAGCAACAACGGGGGGTCAAAGAGTGCTTTCTTT. This codes for CASNNGGSKSAFF. This chain uses TRBV7-2 with TRBJ1-1, with D possibly TRBD1 on 5 matching bases. Trimming took 7 bases from V and 11 from J, leaving 20 bases between them. Per the germline V gene, CDR1 is SGHTA and CDR2 is FQGNSA. The CDR3 is made up of 13 amino acids.

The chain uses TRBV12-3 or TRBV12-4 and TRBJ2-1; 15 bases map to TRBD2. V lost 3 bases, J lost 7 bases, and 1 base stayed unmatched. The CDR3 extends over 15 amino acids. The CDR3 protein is CASSFGTSGGNEQFF. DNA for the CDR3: TGTGCCAGCAGTTTCGGGACTAGCGGGGGGAATGAGCAGTTCTTC.

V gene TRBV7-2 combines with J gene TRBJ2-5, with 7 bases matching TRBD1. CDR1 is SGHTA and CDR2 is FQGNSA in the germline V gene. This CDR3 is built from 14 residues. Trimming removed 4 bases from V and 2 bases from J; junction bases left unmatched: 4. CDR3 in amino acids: CASSWTGFQETQYF. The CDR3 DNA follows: TGTGCCAGCAGCTGGACAGGCTTTCAAGAGACCCAGTACTTC.

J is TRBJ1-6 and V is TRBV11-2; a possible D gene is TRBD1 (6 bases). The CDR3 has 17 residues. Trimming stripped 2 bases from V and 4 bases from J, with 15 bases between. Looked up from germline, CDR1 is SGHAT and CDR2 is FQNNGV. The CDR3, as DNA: TGTGCCAGCAGCTTAAGATCCGACAGGAGATATAATTCACCCCTCCACTTT. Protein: CASSLRSDRRYNSPLHF.

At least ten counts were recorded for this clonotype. CDR3 sequence (DNA): TGTGCCAGCAGCTTGGGCGTTCAGGGGGCATTGGGAGCACCCCTCCACTTT. This codes for CASSLGVQGALGAPLHF. The V gene is TRBV7-2, the J gene TRBJ1-6, with 8 bases aligning to TRBD1. The CDR3 totals 17 residues. Germline V gene data show CDR1 as SGHTA and CDR2 as FQGNSA. V dropped 3 bases and J dropped 11; count of bases not matched to a gene: 15.

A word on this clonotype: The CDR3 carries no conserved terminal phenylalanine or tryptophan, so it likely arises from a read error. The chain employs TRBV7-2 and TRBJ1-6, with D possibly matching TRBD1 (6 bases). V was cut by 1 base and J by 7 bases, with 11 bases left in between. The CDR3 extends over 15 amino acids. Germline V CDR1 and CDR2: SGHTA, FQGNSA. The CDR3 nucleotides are TGTGCCAGCAGCTTAGGGACAGCTTCCAATTCACCCCTCCACTCT. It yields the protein CASSLGTASNSPLHS.

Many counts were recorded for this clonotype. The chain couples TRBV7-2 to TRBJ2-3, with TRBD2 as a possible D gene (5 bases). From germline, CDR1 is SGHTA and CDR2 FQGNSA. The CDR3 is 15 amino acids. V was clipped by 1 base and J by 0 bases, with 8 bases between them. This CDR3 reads CASSLVALSTDTQYF. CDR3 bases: TGTGCCAGCAGCTTAGTAGCGCTTAGCACAGATACGCAGTATTTT.

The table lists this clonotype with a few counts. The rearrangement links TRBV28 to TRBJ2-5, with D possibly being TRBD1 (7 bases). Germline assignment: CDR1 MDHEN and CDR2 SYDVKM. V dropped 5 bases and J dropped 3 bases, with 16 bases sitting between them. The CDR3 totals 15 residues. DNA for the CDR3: TGTGCCAGCAGTCCTATCCAGGGGGGAAAAGAGACCCAGTACTTC. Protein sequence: CASSPIQGGKETQYF.

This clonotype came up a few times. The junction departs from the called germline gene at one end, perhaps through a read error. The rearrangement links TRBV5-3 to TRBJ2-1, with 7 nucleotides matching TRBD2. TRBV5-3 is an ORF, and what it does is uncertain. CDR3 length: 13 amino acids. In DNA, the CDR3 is TGTGCCAGCAGCTTGGGGACTATCAATGAGCAGTTCTTC. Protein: CASSLGTINEQFF.

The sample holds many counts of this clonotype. In nucleotides, the CDR3 is TGTGCCAGCAGCCCAGGGGGGGTATGGGAGCAGTACTTC. Its translation: CASSPGGVWEQYF. The J gene is TRBJ2-7, the V gene TRBV7-9; D is perhaps TRBD1 or TRBD2 (7 bases each). This CDR3 region has 13 residues. Trimming left V 5 bases short and J 7 bases short, with 15 bases between. The germline gives CDR1 SEHNR, CDR2 FQNEAQ (reference sequence). The full variable domain, its missing parts supplied by reference TRBV7-9 and TRBJ2-7, is DTGVSQNPRHKITKRGQNVTFRCDPISEHNRLYWYRQTLGQGPEFLTYFQNEAQLEKSRLLSDRFSAERPKGSFSTLEIQRTEQGDSAMYLCASSPGGVWEQYFGPGTRLTVT.

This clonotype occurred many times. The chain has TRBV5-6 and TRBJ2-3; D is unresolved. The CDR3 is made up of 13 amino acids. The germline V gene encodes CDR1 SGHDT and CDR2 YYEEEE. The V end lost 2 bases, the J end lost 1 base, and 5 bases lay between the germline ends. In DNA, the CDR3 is TGTGCCAGCAGCTTAATTGGCACAGATACGCAGTATTTT. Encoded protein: CASSLIGTDTQYF.

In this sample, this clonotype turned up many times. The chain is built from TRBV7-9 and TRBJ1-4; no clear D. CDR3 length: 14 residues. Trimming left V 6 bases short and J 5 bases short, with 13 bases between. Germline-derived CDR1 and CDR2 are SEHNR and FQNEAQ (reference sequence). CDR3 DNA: TGTGCCAGCAGTCCGGAGGTGGTAAATGAAAAACTGTTTTTT. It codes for CASSPEVVNEKLFF.

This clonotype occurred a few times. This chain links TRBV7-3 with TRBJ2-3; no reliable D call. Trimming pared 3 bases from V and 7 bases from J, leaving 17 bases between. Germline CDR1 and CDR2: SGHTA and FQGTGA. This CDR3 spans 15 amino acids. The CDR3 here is CASSFPSFGRYTQYF. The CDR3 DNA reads TGTGCCAGCAGCTTCCCCTCCTTTGGGCGTTATACGCAGTATTTT.

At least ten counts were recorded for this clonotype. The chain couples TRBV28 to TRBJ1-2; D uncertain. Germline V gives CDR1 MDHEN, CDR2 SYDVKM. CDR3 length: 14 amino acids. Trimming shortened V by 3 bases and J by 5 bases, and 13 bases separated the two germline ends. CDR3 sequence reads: CASSLARGGYGYTF. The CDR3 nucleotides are TGTGCCAGCAGTTTGGCCCGAGGTGGATATGGCTACACCTTC.

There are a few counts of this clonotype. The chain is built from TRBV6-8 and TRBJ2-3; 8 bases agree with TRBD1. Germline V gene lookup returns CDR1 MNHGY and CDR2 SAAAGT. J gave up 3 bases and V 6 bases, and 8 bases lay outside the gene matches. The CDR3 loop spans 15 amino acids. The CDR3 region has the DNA TGTGCCAGCAGCCGCCTTGGGACAGGAACAGATACGCAGTATTTT. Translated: CASSRLGTGTDTQYF.

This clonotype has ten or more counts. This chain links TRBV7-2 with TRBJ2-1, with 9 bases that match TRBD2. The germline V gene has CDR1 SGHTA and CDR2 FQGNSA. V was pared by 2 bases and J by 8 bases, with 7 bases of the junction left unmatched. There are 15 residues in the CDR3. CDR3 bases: TGTGCCAGCAGCTTATATGGCGGGAGGGTCGATGAGCAGTTCTTC. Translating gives CASSLYGGRVDEQFF. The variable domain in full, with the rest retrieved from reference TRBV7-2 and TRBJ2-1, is GAGVSQSPSNKVTEKGKDVELRCDPISGHTALYWYRQSLGQGLEFLIYFQGNSAPDKSGLPSDRFSAERTGGSVSTLTIQRTQQEDSAVYLCASSLYGGRVDEQFFGPGTRLTVL.

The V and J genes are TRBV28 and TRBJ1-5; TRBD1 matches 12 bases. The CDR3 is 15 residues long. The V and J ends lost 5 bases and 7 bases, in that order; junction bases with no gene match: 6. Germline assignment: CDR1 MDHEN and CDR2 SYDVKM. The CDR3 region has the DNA TGTGCCAGCAGTCCCGGGACAGGGGGCCGGCAGCCCCAGCATTTT. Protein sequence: CASSPGTGGRQPQHF.

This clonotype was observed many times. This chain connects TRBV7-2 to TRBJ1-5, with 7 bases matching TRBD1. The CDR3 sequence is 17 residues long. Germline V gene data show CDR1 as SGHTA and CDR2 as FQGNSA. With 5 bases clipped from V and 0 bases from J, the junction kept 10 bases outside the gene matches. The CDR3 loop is CASSRPGGLNSNQPQHF. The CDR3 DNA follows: TGTGCCAGCAGCCGTCCAGGGGGTCTAAATAGCAATCAGCCCCAGCATTTT.

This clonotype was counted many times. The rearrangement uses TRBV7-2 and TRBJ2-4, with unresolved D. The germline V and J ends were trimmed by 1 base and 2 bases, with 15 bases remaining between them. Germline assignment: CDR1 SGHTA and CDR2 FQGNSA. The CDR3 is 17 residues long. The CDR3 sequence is CASSLGPLGRTKNIQYF. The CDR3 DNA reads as TGTGCCAGCAGCTTAGGCCCTCTGGGCCGAACCAAAAACATTCAGTACTTC.

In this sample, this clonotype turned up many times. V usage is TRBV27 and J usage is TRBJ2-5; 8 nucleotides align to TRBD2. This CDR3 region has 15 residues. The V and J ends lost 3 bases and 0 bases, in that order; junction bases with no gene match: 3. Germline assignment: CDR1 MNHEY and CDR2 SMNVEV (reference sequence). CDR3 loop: CASSLSGLDQETQYF. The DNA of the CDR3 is TGTGCCAGCAGTTTGTCGGGACTAGACCAAGAGACCCAGTACTTC.